This T cell receptor beta chain stems from a study of T cell changes during pregnancy in multiple sclerosis. This CDR3 has 13 residues. The germline V gene encodes CDR1 SQVTM and CDR2 ANQGSEA. V was cut by 4 bases and J by 1 base, with 8 bases left in between. The method was immunoSEQ multiplex PCR; TCRdb's version includes in-frame clones alone and lacks a portion of them. The sample consists of tens of thousands of clones, roughly nine tenths of them appearing once. This clonotype was sampled from a female donor in good health, enrolled as a control in a pregnancy study. Sequencing used peripheral blood, obtained in the second trimester of pregnancy. The rearrangement uses TRBV29-1 and TRBJ1-5; no firm D call. CDR3 bases: TGCAGCGTTGGGCCAGGCAGCAATCAGCCCCAGCATTTT. It encodes CSVGPGSNQPQHF.